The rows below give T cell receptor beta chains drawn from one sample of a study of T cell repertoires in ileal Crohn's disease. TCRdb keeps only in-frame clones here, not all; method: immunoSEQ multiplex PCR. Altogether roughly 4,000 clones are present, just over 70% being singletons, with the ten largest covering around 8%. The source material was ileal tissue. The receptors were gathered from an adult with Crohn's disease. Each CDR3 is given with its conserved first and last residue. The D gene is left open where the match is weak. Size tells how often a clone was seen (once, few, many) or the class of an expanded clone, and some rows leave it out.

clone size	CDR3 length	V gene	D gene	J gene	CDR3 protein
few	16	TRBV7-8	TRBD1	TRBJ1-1	CASSVGTGIQGTEAFF
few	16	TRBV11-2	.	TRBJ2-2	CASSFFSGANTGELFF
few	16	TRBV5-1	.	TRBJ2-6	CASSKAVSSGANVLTF
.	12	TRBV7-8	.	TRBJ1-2	CASSHDFYGYTF
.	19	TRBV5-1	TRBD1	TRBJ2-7	CASSLAPGSWTGALYEQYF
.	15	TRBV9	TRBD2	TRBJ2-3	CASSVGLAGTDTQYF
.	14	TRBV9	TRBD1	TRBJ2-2	CASSLRQGPGELFF
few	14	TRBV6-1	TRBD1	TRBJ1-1	CASILDRVRTEAFF
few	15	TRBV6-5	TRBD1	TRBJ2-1	CASSYWDRPHGVEFF
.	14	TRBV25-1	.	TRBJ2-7	CASSGSGAGYEQYF
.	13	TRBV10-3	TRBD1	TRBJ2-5	CAAGTARQETQYF
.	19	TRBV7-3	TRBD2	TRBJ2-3	CASSPGPSGGARTTDTQYF
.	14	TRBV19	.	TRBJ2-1	CASSTRRDYNEQFF
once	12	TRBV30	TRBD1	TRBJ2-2	CALDRGTGELFF
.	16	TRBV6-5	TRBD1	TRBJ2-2	CASSYGQGRNTGELFF
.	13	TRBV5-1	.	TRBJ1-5	CASSQRGNQPQHF
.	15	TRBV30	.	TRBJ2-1	CAWSVMSGFLNEQFF
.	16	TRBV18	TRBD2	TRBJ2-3	CASSPRGSGMADTQYF
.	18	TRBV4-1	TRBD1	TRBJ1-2	CASSQDVWSGTEGGLYIF
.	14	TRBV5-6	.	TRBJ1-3	CASSLAGVGNTIYF